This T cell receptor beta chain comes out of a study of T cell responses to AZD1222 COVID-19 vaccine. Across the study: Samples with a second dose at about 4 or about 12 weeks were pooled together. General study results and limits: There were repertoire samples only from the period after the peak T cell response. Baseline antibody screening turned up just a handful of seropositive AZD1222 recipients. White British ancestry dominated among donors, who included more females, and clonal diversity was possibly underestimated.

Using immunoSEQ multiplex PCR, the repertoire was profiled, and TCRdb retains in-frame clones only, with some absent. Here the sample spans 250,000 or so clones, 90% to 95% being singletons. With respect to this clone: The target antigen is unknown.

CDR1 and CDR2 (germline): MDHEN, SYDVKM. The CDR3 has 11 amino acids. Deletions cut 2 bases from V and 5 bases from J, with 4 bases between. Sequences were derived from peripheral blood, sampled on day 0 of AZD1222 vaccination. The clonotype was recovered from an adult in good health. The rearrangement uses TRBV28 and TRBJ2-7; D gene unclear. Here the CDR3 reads CASSLGDEQYF. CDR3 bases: TGTGCCAGCAGTTTAGGGGACGAGCAGTACTTC.